This T cell receptor beta chain was documented in a study of T cell changes during pregnancy in multiple sclerosis. The germline V and J ends were trimmed by 1 base and 5 bases, with 11 bases remaining between them. Germline CDR1 is LNHDA and CDR2 is SQIVND (reference sequence). CDR3 length: 14 amino acids. This clone was seen only once. Sequencing used immunoSEQ multiplex PCR; TCRdb keeps in-frame clones, though not all of them. The table records about 40,000 clones, around nine tenths of them present only once. This clonotype originated in a female donor with multiple sclerosis, enrolled in a pregnancy study. This chain connects TRBV19 to TRBJ2-5; no reliable D call. The sample was peripheral blood, taken before pregnancy. CDR3 region: CASSIGSKSETQYF. Here the CDR3 DNA reads TGTGCCAGTAGTATAGGGTCTAAGTCGGAGACCCAGTACTTC.